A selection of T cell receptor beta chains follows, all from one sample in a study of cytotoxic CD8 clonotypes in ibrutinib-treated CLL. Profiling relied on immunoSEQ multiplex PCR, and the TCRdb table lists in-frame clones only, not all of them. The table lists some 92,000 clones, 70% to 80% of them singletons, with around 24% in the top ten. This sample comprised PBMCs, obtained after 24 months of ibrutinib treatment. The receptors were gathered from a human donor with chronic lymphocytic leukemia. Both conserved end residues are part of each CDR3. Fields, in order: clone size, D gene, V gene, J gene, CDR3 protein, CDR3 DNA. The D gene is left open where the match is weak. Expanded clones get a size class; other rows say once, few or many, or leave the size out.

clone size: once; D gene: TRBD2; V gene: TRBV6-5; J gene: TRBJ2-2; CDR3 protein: CASSRLAGGQGELFF; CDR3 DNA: TGTGCCAGCAGCCGACTAGCGGGAGGACAAGGGGAGCTGTTTTTT
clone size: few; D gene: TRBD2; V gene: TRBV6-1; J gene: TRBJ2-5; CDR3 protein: CASPLAGEGETQYF; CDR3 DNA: TGTGCCAGCCCTCTAGCGGGAGAAGGAGAGACCCAGTACTTC
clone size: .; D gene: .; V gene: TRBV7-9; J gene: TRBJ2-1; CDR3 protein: CASSFGHSYNEQFF; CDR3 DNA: TGTGCCAGCAGCTTCGGACACTCCTACAATGAGCAGTTCTTC
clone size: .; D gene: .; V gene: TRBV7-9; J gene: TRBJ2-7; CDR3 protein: CASRASGSYEQYF; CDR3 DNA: TGTGCCAGCAGAGCCTCAGGATCCTACGAGCAGTACTTC
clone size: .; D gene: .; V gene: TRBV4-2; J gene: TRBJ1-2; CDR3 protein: CASSQDPTPRGGYGYTF; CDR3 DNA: TGTGCCAGCAGCCAAGATCCAACCCCCAGGGGAGGCTATGGCTACACCTTC
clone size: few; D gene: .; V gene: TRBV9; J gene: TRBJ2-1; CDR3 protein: CASSPIPPGSSYNEQFF; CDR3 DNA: TGTGCCAGCAGCCCCATCCCTCCGGGGAGCTCCTACAATGAGCAGTTCTTC
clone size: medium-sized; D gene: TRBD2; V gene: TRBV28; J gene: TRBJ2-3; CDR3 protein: CASSPNPGLAGGPSDTQYF; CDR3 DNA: TGTGCCAGCAGTCCAAACCCGGGACTAGCGGGAGGGCCGTCTGATACGCAGTATTTT
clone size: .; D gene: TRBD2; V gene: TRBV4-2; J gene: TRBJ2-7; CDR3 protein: CASSQESSGGERYEQYF; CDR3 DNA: TGTGCCAGCAGCCAAGAGTCTAGCGGGGGGGAGAGGTACGAGCAGTACTTC
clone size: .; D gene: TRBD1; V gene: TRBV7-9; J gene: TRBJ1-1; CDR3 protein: CASSTRTGQGRTEAFF; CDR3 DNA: TGTGCCAGCAGCACTAGGACGGGACAGGGGAGAACTGAAGCTTTCTTT
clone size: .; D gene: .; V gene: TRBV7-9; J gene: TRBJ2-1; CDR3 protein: CASTPGGSSYNEQFF; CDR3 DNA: TGTGCCAGCACCCCCGGAGGTAGCAGCTACAATGAGCAGTTCTTC
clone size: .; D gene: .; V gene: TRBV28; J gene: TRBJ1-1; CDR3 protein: CASREPSGAFF; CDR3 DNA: TGTGCCAGCAGGGAGCCAAGTGGAGCTTTCTTT
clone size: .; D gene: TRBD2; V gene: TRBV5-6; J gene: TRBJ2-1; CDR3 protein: CASSPYRGGEQFF; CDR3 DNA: TGTGCCAGCAGCCCTTACCGGGGGGGTGAGCAGTTCTTC
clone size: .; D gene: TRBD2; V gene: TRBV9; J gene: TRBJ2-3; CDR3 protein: CASSPSGTSTDTQYF; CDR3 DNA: TGTGCCAGCAGTCCTAGCGGGACAAGCACAGATACGCAGTATTTT
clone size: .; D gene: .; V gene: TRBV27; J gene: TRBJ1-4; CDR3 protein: CASRGWGVANEKLFF; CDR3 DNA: TGTGCCAGCAGGGGATGGGGGGTTGCTAATGAAAAACTGTTTTTT
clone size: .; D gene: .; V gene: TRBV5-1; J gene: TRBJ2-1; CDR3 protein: CASSWALRGGNEQFF; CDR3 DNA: TGCGCCAGCAGCTGGGCTTTAAGGGGAGGCAATGAGCAGTTCTTC
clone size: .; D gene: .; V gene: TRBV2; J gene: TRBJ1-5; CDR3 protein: CASRGPRGGQPQHF; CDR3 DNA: TGTGCCAGCAGGGGGCCCAGGGGCGGACAGCCCCAGCATTTT
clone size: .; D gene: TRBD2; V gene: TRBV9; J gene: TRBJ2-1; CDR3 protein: CASSVADFSGSPYYNEQFF; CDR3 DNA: TGTGCCAGCAGCGTAGCGGATTTTAGCGGGAGTCCTTACTACAATGAGCAGTTCTTC
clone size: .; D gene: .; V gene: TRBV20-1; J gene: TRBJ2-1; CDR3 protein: CSAIQVDEQFF; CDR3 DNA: TGCAGTGCTATACAGGTGGATGAGCAGTTCTTC
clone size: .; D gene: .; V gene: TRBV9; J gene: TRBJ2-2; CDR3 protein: CASSVEGGITGELFF; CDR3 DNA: TGTGCCAGCAGCGTAGAAGGGGGGATCACCGGGGAGCTGTTTTTT
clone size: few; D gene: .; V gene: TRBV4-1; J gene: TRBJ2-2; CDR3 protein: CASSQDRERELFF; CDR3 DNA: TGCGCCAGCAGCCAAGATCGGGAGCGGGAGCTGTTTTTT
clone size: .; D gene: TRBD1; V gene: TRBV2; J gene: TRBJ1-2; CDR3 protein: CASSGDRAYGYTF; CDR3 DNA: TGTGCCAGCAGTGGAGACAGGGCCTACGGCTACACCTTC
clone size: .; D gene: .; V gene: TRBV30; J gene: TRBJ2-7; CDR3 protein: CAWSGTYEQYF; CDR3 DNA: TGTGCCTGGAGTGGAACCTACGAGCAGTACTTC
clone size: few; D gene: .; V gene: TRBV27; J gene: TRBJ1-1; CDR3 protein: CASSLFGTLNTEAFF; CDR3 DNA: TGTGCCAGCAGTCTCTTCGGGACCCTCAACACTGAAGCTTTCTTT
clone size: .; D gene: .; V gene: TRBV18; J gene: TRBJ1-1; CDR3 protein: CAGKEVLNTEAFF; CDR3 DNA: TGTGCCGGGAAGGAAGTTTTGAACACTGAAGCTTTCTTT